A single sample gave rise to the 17 T cell receptor beta chains below, sequenced in a study of blood T cell repertoires in COVID-19. Repertoires were generated with immunoSEQ multiplex PCR, while TCRdb's copy carries only in-frame clones and drops some. The table shows 140,000 to 150,000 clones, with roughly 88% occurring only once. The sample comprised PBMCs or T cells enriched from blood (not recorded which). Source of these receptors: a young woman with acute COVID-19.

V gene TRBV5-1 combines with J gene TRBJ2-1; 12 bases line up with TRBD1. Trimming at V came to 3 bases and at J to 9 bases, leaving 10 bases not matched to a gene. Germline assignment: CDR1 SGHRS and CDR2 YFSETQ. The CDR3 totals 16 residues. DNA for the CDR3: TGCGCCAGCAGCTGGTCCCCGGGACAGGGGGCGAGTGAGCAGTTCTTC. The encoded protein is CASSWSPGQGASEQFF.

The chain uses TRBV6-1 and TRBJ2-7; the D is unclear. V was trimmed by 1 base and J by 9 bases, leaving 16 bases between them. The CDR3 is made up of 14 amino acids. The germline V gene has CDR1 MNHNS and CDR2 SASEGT. This chain's CDR3 is CASSEEVVGARQYF. The CDR3 DNA follows: TGTGCCAGCAGTGAAGAAGTGGTTGGAGCGCGGCAGTACTTC.

The V and J genes are TRBV11-1 and TRBJ2-4; weak D call: TRBD2 (6 bases). Germline assignment: CDR1 SGHAT and CDR2 FQDESV (reference sequence). The CDR3 is made up of 17 amino acids. V was trimmed by 0 bases and J by 0 bases, leaving 12 bases between them. For the CDR3, the DNA is TGTGCCAGCAGCTTAGCGGATAGCGGAATAGCCAAAAACATTCAGTACTTC. It specifies CASSLADSGIAKNIQYF. The full variable domain, in which reference TRBV11-1 and TRBJ2-4 provide the parts outside the CDR3, is EAEVAQSPRYKITEKSQAVAFWCDPISGHATLYWYRQILGQGPELLVQFQDESVVDDSQLPKDRFSAERLKGVDSTLKIQPAELGDSAMYLCASSLADSGIAKNIQYFGAGTRLSVL.

The chain joins TRBV7-3 to TRBJ2-7; 9 bases agree with TRBD1. The germline CDR1 and CDR2 sequences are SGHTA and FQGTGA. The length of the CDR3 is 14 residues. V was clipped by 5 bases and J by 7 bases; unmatched bases: 9. The CDR3 nucleotides read TGTGCCAGCAGCCGGGACAGGGTAGTTCGGGAGCAGTACTTC. Residues: CASSRDRVVREQYF. The full variable domain, in which reference TRBV7-3 and TRBJ2-7 provide the parts outside the CDR3, is GAGVSQTPSNKVTEKGKYVELRCDPISGHTALYWYRQSLGQGPEFLIYFQGTGAADDSGLPNDRFFAVRPEGSVSTLKIQRTERGDSAVYLCASSRDRVVREQYFGPGTRLTVT.

V and J are TRBV15 and TRBJ2-1; D is possibly TRBD1 (5 bases). From germline, CDR1 is LNHNV and CDR2 YYDKDF (reference sequence). The CDR3 length is 14 residues. The V and J ends lost 3 bases and 5 bases respectively, with 11 bases between them. CDR3 in amino acids: CATSSRAAHNEQFF. CDR3 nucleotide sequence: TGTGCCACCAGCAGCAGGGCAGCTCACAATGAGCAGTTCTTC.

V and J are TRBV27 and TRBJ1-1; D uncertain. The germline V and J ends were trimmed by 2 bases and 0 bases, with 19 bases remaining between them. The CDR3 runs 18 residues. Germline assignment: CDR1 MNHEY and CDR2 SMNVEV (reference sequence). The CDR3 bases are TGTGCCAGCAGTTTACAACCCCTCCCAACATACATGAACACTGAAGCTTTCTTT. Encoded protein: CASSLQPLPTYMNTEAFF.

The chain couples TRBV5-1 to TRBJ2-7; 14 bases agree with TRBD2. This CDR3 spans 16 amino acids. The germline V gene encodes CDR1 SGHRS and CDR2 YFSETQ. V lost 4 bases and J lost 7; bases outside the gene matches: 10. The CDR3 DNA reads TGCGCCAGCAGCCCAGGACTAGCGGGAGGACTCCGGGAGCAGTACTTC. It specifies CASSPGLAGGLREQYF.

The CDR3 loop reads CASRSTEVWEGPETQYF. CDR3 coding DNA: TGTGCCAGTAGGTCTACGGAAGTGTGGGAGGGCCCAGAGACCCAGTACTTC. The V gene is TRBV19, the J gene TRBJ2-5, with 7 bases matching TRBD2. J gave up 4 bases and V 6 bases, and 17 bases lay outside the gene matches. This CDR3 has 17 residues. Germline V gene sequence: CDR1 LNHDA, CDR2 SQIVND (reference sequence).

The CDR3 protein is CASSELFGRDWNEQFF. CDR3 DNA: TGTGCCAGCAGTGAATTGTTCGGACGGGATTGGAATGAGCAGTTCTTC. J is TRBJ2-1 and V is TRBV6-1; D may be TRBD2 (5 bases). The CDR3 runs 16 residues. The germline V and J ends were trimmed by 2 bases and 7 bases, with 18 bases remaining between them. Germline V gives CDR1 MNHNS, CDR2 SASEGT.

The CDR3 nucleotides are TGCGCCAGCAGCCAAGATCCGCAGACAGGGAACGATCAGCCCCAGCATTTT. Translation: CASSQDPQTGNDQPQHF. The chain employs TRBV4-1 and TRBJ1-5; 7 bases fit TRBD1. CDR3 length: 17 residues. Germline trimming cut 0 bases from V and 5 bases from J; bases unmatched to any gene: 10. The V gene's germline CDR1 is MGHRA and CDR2 YSYEKL.

The chain couples TRBV6-2 or TRBV6-3 to TRBJ1-5, with 9 bases lining up with TRBD1. Trimming removed 2 bases from V and 6 bases from J; junction bases left unmatched: 8. The CDR3 sequence is 16 residues long. Germline CDR1 reads MNHEY; CDR2 reads SVGEGT. CDR3 region: CASSYGWTGDVQPQHF. The CDR3 nucleotides read TGTGCCAGCAGTTACGGGTGGACAGGGGATGTTCAGCCCCAGCATTTT.

In nucleotides, the CDR3 is TGCGCCAGCAGCCAAGACAGGGATTTATACTATGGCTACACCTTC. This encodes CASSQDRDLYYGYTF. The V gene is TRBV4-3, the J gene TRBJ1-2, with D possibly being TRBD1 (5 bases). This CDR3 has 15 amino acids. The germline V gene has CDR1 LGHNA and CDR2 YSLEER. Trimming stripped 0 bases from V and 3 bases from J, with 11 bases between.

CDR3 residues: CASSQDGVSSNNEQFF. DNA for the CDR3: TGCGCCAGCAGCCAAGACGGTGTTAGCAGCAACAATGAGCAGTTCTTC. This chain connects TRBV4-3 to TRBJ2-1, with D unresolved. Trimming took 0 bases from V and 5 from J, leaving 14 bases between them. Germline lookup yields CDR1 LGHNA and CDR2 YSLEER. The CDR3 loop spans 16 amino acids.

This chain links TRBV13 with TRBJ2-1; possible D gene TRBD2, 6 bases. Trimming cost V 4 bases and J 8 bases, with 15 bases left between them. The germline gives CDR1 PRHDT, CDR2 FYEKMQ (reference sequence). The CDR3 is 14 amino acids. In nucleotides, the CDR3 is TGTGCCAGCAGCTCGGGACTCGTCGTCCATGAGCAGTTCTTC. Translating it yields CASSSGLVVHEQFF.

This chain joins TRBV4-1 and TRBJ2-1; 10 bases match TRBD2. The trim removed 1 base at V and 7 bases at J, leaving 10 bases unmatched. Germline V lookup: CDR1 MGHRA, CDR2 YSYEKL. This CDR3 has 17 residues. CDR3 sequence (DNA): TGCGCCAGCAGCCAAGGGTTGGCTAGCGGGAGTAGGAATGAGCAGTTCTTC. Its protein is CASSQGLASGSRNEQFF.

The chain is built from TRBV3-1 (or the pseudogene TRBV3-2) and TRBJ1-2; 9 bases fit TRBD1. The ends lost 3 bases at V and 8 bases at J; junction bases unmatched: 7. From germline, CDR1 is LGHDT and CDR2 YNNKEL (reference sequence). The CDR3 runs to 14 residues. The chain's CDR3 is CASSHRTGEGGYTF. Written as DNA, the CDR3 is TGTGCCAGCAGCCATAGGACAGGGGAGGGAGGCTACACCTTC.

A word on this clone: This specimen includes other DNA sequences encoding the same CDR3. The J gene is TRBJ2-5, the V gene TRBV7-2; 7 bases are a match to TRBD1. The CDR3 is 14 amino acids. Germline CDR1 and CDR2: SGHTA and FQGNSA. J gave up 4 bases and V 2 bases, and 4 bases lay outside the gene matches. The CDR3 DNA reads as TGTGCCAGCAGCTTAAATAGGGGGCGAGAGACCCAGTACTTC. This encodes CASSLNRGRETQYF.